These 25 T cell receptor beta chains were sequenced from one sample in a study of CD8 T cells in ankylosing spondylitis. Each CDR3 protein is one row after TCRdb ran MiXCR on the 5' RACE reads. Of hundreds of thousands of distinct CDR3 sequences in the sample, 17% are singletons; the top ten hold approximately 0.93%. Their target antigens are unknown. Study conclusions and caveats: For ankylosing spondylitis blood, a TCR beta motif of fewer than 10 highly homologous variants appeared characteristic.

The sequenced sample was blood, either unsorted or a sorted T cell fraction (not recorded which). These receptors were obtained from a male donor with ankylosing spondylitis.

This clonotype was seen a handful of times. The rearrangement links TRBV28 to TRBJ1-1; D is undetermined. Germline V gene lookup returns CDR1 MDHEN and CDR2 SYDVKM. The CDR3 runs 13 residues. The V end lost 6 bases, the J end lost 0 bases, and 8 bases lay between the germline ends. The CDR3 loop is CASRAAMNTEAFF. The DNA of the CDR3 is TGTGCCAGCAGGGCGGCCATGAACACTGAAGCTTTCTTT.

This clonotype has ten or more counts. J is TRBJ1-1 and V is TRBV15; D gene uncertain. The CDR3 runs to 13 residues. Looked up from germline, CDR1 is LNHNV and CDR2 is YYDKDF (reference sequence). V lost 0 bases, J lost 7 bases, and 9 bases lay in between. CDR3 nucleotides: TGTGCCACCAGCAGAGATCTTCACGGTGAAGCTTTCTTT. Its translation is CATSRDLHGEAFF.

This clonotype was detected only a few times. This chain uses TRBV11-1 with TRBJ2-4, with D unresolved. The V gene lost 1 base and the J gene lost 0 bases, with 10 bases spanning the gap. This CDR3 comprises 16 residues. Germline V gene sequence: CDR1 SGHAT, CDR2 FQDESV (reference sequence). CDR3 sequence: CASSLDGLPAKNIQYF. DNA for the CDR3: TGTGCCAGCAGCTTAGATGGCCTCCCAGCCAAAAACATTCAGTACTTC. Full variable domain (outside the CDR3, taken from reference TRBV11-1 and TRBJ2-4): EAEVAQSPRYKITEKSQAVAFWCDPISGHATLYWYRQILGQGPELLVQFQDESVVDDSQLPKDRFSAERLKGVDSTLKIQPAELGDSAMYLCASSLDGLPAKNIQYFGAGTRLSVL.

The table lists this clonotype with many counts. CDR3 amino acids: CASSTRQGGTEAFF. Written as DNA, the CDR3 is TGTGCCAGCAGCACTCGACAGGGCGGCACTGAAGCTTTCTTT. The chain carries TRBV7-2 and TRBJ1-1; TRBD1 matches 7 bases. The germline gives CDR1 SGHTA, CDR2 FQGNSA. J gave up 4 bases and V 5 bases, and 7 bases lay outside the gene matches. The CDR3 sequence is 14 residues long.

The genes are TRBV27 and TRBJ1-5, with a tentative D call TRBD1 (5 bases). Germline CDR1 MNHEY, CDR2 SMNVEV (reference sequence). Trimming removed 5 bases from V and 4 bases from J, with 15 bases in between. The length of the CDR3 is 15 residues. The CDR3 bases are TGTGCCAGCAGTGCCCGCGGGGGTCTGAATCAGCCCCAGCATTTT. Protein sequence: CASSARGGLNQPQHF.

This chain connects TRBV20-1 to TRBJ1-2; D gene uncertain. The V end was cut by 3 bases, the J end by 4 bases, with 9 bases between. Germline V CDR1 and CDR2: DFQATT, SNEGSKA (reference sequence). The CDR3 contains 12 residues. CDR3 sequence reads: CSASPAIYGYTF. CDR3 coding DNA: TGCAGTGCTAGCCCCGCCATCTATGGCTACACCTTC.

The V and J genes are TRBV24-1 and TRBJ2-3, with TRBD1 identical over 9 bases. The CDR3 extends over 16 amino acids. Germline CDR1 reads KGHDR; CDR2 reads SFDVKD. V trimming: 5 bases; J trimming: 1 base; junction bases outside the gene matches: 6. The CDR3 nucleotides are TGTGCCACCAGTGGACAGGGGGTAGCGCGCACAGATACGCAGTATTTT. Translation gives CATSGQGVARTDTQYF.

Points on this clonotype: No conserved phenylalanine or tryptophan is present at the end of the CDR3, so a read error is the likely explanation. The chain links TRBV5-1 to TRBJ2-1; D call uncertain. The CDR3 spans 15 residues. Germline V lookup: CDR1 SGHRS, CDR2 YFSETQ. V was pared by 5 bases and J by 3 bases, with 15 bases between. CDR3 DNA sequence: TGCGCCAGCAGTGCTGTGGTCAGTAGCTACAATGAGCAGTTCCTC. This sequence encodes CASSAVVSSYNEQFL.

The chain couples TRBV6-2 or TRBV6-3 to TRBJ2-3; 10 positions match TRBD2. This CDR3 has 12 residues. V shed 6 bases, J shed 15 bases, and the junction held 9 bases outside the gene matches. Germline CDR1 MNHEY, CDR2 SVGEGT. The CDR3 spells CASSSTAGGGYF. The CDR3 nucleotides are TGTGCCAGCAGCTCGACAGCGGGAGGGGGTTATTTT.

The rearrangement joins TRBV9 to TRBJ2-7; a possible D gene is TRBD1 (7 bases). Germline V gives CDR1 SGDLS, CDR2 YYNGEE. V was clipped by 4 bases and J by 3 bases, with 17 bases between them. This CDR3 has 15 residues. In nucleotides, the CDR3 is TGTGCCAGCAGCCCCCGGGCGGGACAGAGCTACGAGCAGTACTTC. Translating gives CASSPRAGQSYEQYF.

This sequence joins TRBV12-3 or TRBV12-4 and TRBJ2-7; 12 bases line up with TRBD2. There are 13 residues in the CDR3. Trimming cost V 2 bases and J 10 bases; bases outside gene matches: 3. The CDR3 protein is CASSLTTSGRQYF. The CDR3 coding sequence is TGTGCCAGCAGTTTAACGACTAGCGGGAGACAGTACTTC.

The chain recombines TRBV18 with TRBJ1-5; D gene ambiguous. V was clipped by 2 bases and J by 4 bases, with 6 bases between them. There are 13 residues in the CDR3. Germline assignment: CDR1 KGHSH and CDR2 LQKENI. The CDR3 DNA follows: TGTGCCAGCTCACCAGGGGTTAATCAGCCCCAGCATTTT. As protein: CASSPGVNQPQHF.

This clonotype was recorded at least ten times. The chain recombines TRBV6-1 with TRBJ2-2; D is uncertain. The CDR3 spans 15 residues. Germline values: CDR1 MNHNS, CDR2 SASEGT. V lost 4 bases, J lost 1 base, and 10 bases lay in between. The CDR3 DNA is TGTGCCAGCAGTGGGAGCAGGCAGAACACCGGGGAGCTGTTTTTT. This translates into CASSGSRQNTGELFF.

The J gene is TRBJ1-3, the V gene TRBV20-1; D possibly corresponds to TRBD1 (6 bases). This CDR3 has 15 residues. Germline CDR1 DFQATT, CDR2 SNEGSKA (reference sequence). Trimming took off 3 bases at V and 0 bases at J, with 12 bases between the two ends. The CDR3 loop reads CSASDRDTSGNTIYF. The CDR3 nucleotides are TGCAGTGCTAGTGACCGGGACACCTCTGGAAACACCATATATTTT.

The chain couples TRBV6-2 or TRBV6-3 to TRBJ2-3; 10 nucleotides align to TRBD2. Germline V CDR1 and CDR2: MNHEY, SVGEGT. The ends lost 2 bases at V and 2 bases at J; junction bases unmatched: 13. This CDR3 contains 19 residues. CDR3 coding DNA: TGTGCCAGCAGTTACGCATCGGCTAGCGGGGGACCACACACAGATACGCAGTATTTT. It specifies CASSYASASGGPHTDTQYF.

Only a few counts were recorded for this clonotype. This chain links TRBV7-9 with TRBJ2-3; a possible D gene is TRBD2 (5 bases). Looked up from germline, CDR1 is SEHNR and CDR2 is FQNEAQ (reference sequence). Trimming took 0 bases from V and 0 from J, leaving 10 bases between them. CDR3 size: 16 residues. CDR3 protein: CASSLAVSVSTDTQYF. The DNA for the CDR3 is TGTGCCAGCAGCTTAGCTGTTAGCGTTAGCACAGATACGCAGTATTTT.

This clonotype has only a few counts. The chain's CDR3 is CASGGQGLRETQYF. The CDR3 coding sequence is TGTGCCAGCGGGGGACAGGGATTAAGAGAGACCCAGTACTTC. The V gene is TRBV2, the J gene TRBJ2-5; 9 nucleotides agree with TRBD1. This CDR3 contains 14 residues. Germline CDR1 is SNHLY and CDR2 is FYNNEI. V was clipped by 8 bases and J by 4 bases; unmatched bases: 8.

DNA for the CDR3: TGTGCCAGCAGCTTTTTAACTGGGGTTGAGCAGTACTTC. This gives the protein CASSFLTGVEQYF. The V gene is TRBV7-9, the J gene TRBJ2-7; no clear D gene. The germline gives CDR1 SEHNR, CDR2 FQNEAQ (reference sequence). Trimming took 3 bases from V and 7 from J, leaving 13 bases between them. The CDR3 loop spans 13 amino acids.

This clonotype was recorded a few times. This CDR3 reads CAISEVAGTYEQYF. The CDR3 DNA sequence: TGTGCCATCAGTGAGGTAGCGGGAACCTACGAGCAGTACTTC. This rearrangement joins TRBV10-3 to TRBJ2-7; 8 nucleotides align to TRBD2. J gave up 2 bases and V 2 bases, and 2 bases lay outside the gene matches. Germline V gene sequence: CDR1 ENHRY, CDR2 SYGVKD. The CDR3 loop spans 14 amino acids.

The chain has TRBV3-1 and TRBJ1-2; D is unresolved. V lost 1 base to trimming and J lost 8 bases, with 17 bases between them. This CDR3 contains 15 residues. In germline, CDR1 is LGHDT, CDR2 YNNKEL (reference sequence). CDR3 DNA: TGTGCCAGCAGCCAAGGGGATGGAGGGTTTGGGGGCTACACCTTC. Its protein product is CASSQGDGGFGGYTF.

This clonotype was counted only a few times. The J gene is TRBJ2-2, the V gene TRBV7-2; TRBD2 agrees at 10 bases. The CDR3 contains 15 residues. Germline V gives CDR1 SGHTA, CDR2 FQGNSA. The ends lost 1 base at V and 9 bases at J; junction bases unmatched: 5. As DNA, the CDR3 is TGTGCCAGCAGCTTAGGGCTAGCGGGAGCCCGGGAGCTGTTTTTT. Protein sequence: CASSLGLAGARELFF. Full variable domain (remainder filled in from reference TRBV7-2 and TRBJ2-2): GAGVSQSPSNKVTEKGKDVELRCDPISGHTALYWYRQSLGQGLEFLIYFQGNSAPDKSGLPSDRFSAERTGGSVSTLTIQRTQQEDSAVYLCASSLGLAGARELFFGEGSRLTVL.

The chain has TRBV18 and TRBJ1-3; 7 positions agree with TRBD1. The V and J ends lost 3 bases and 2 bases, in that order; junction bases with no gene match: 7. CDR3 length: 16 residues. Germline assignment: CDR1 KGHSH and CDR2 LQKENI. CDR3 DNA: TGTGCCAGCTCACCGCCCGGGACAGTTGCTGGAAACACCATATATTTT. Translated: CASSPPGTVAGNTIYF. The full variable domain, rest sourced from reference TRBV18 and TRBJ1-3, is NAGVMQNPRHLVRRRGQEARLRCSPMKGHSHVYWYRQLPEEGLKFMVYLQKENIIDESGMPKERFSAEFPKEGPSILRIQQVVRGDSAAYFCASSPPGTVAGNTIYFGEGSWLTVV.

In its sample, this clonotype was seen a few times. The V and J genes are TRBV18 and TRBJ1-2; D is perhaps TRBD1 (6 bases). Per the germline V gene, CDR1 is KGHSH and CDR2 is LQKENI. V was shortened by 4 bases and J by 4 bases, with 13 bases between the two germline ends. The CDR3 has 14 residues. The chain's CDR3 is CASSLETGSYGYTF. In nucleotides, the CDR3 is TGTGCCAGCTCACTCGAGACAGGAAGCTATGGCTACACCTTC.

Note on this clonotype: Sequence at one end of the junction differs from germline and may be a read error. This chain connects TRBV11-1 to TRBJ2-1, with D unclear. The CDR3 contains 10 residues. Germline V lookup: CDR1 SGHAT, CDR2 FQDESV (reference sequence). Written as DNA, the CDR3 is TGTGCCAGCAGCAACACCTTCATAGTCTTC. This translates into CASSNTFIVF. Full variable domain (outside the CDR3, taken from reference TRBV11-1 and TRBJ2-1): EAEVAQSPRYKITEKSQAVAFWCDPISGHATLYWYRQILGQGPELLVQFQDESVVDDSQLPKDRFSAERLKGVDSTLKIQPAELGDSAMYLCASSNTFIVFGPGTRLTVL.

This chain joins TRBV3-1 and TRBJ2-7; 10 bases agree with TRBD2. Germline CDR1 is LGHDT and CDR2 is YNNKEL (reference sequence). The CDR3 consists of 16 residues. The V and J ends lost 0 bases and 1 base, in that order; junction bases with no gene match: 3. In DNA, the CDR3 is TGTGCCAGCAGCCAAGAGTTAGCGGGGGGATCCTACGAGCAGTACTTC. Its translation is CASSQELAGGSYEQYF.